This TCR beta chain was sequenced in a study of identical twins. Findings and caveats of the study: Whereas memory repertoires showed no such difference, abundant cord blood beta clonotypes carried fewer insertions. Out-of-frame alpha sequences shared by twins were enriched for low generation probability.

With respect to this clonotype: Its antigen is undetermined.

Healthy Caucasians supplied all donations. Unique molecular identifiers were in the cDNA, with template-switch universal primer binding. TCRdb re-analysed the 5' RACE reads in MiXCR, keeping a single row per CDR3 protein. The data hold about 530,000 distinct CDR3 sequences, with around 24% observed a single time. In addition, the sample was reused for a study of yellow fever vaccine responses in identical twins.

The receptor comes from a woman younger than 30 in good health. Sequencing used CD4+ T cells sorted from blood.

Here the CDR3 reads CASSFIISTGPYSYNEQFF. CDR3 coding DNA: TGTGCCAGCAGCTTCATTATTTCCACAGGCCCTTACTCTTACAATGAGCAGTTCTTC. The chain is built from TRBV11-1 and TRBJ2-1; the D gene is possibly TRBD1 (5 bases). Germline V gene lookup returns CDR1 SGHAT and CDR2 FQDESV (reference sequence). V was cut by 3 bases and J by 4 bases, with 25 bases left in between. This CDR3 has 19 amino acids.